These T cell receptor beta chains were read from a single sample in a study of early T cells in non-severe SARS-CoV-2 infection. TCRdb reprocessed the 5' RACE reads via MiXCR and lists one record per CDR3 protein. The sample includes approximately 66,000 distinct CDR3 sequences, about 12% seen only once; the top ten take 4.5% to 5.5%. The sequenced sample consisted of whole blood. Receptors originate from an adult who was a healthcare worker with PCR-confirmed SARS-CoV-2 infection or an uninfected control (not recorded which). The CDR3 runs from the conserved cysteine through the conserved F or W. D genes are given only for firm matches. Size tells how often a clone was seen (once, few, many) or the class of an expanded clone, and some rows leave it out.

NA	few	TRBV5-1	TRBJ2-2	TGCGCCAGCAGCTTAATGGGTCCGGGGGACGGGGAGCTGTTTTTT	CASSLMGPGDGELFF
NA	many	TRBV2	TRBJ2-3	TGTGCCAGCAGTGATGAGGGGACGGATACGCAGTATTTT	CASSDEGTDTQYF
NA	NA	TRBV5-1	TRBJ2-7	TGCGCCAGCAGGTCCCCGAGTAACTACGAGCAGTACTTC	CASRSPSNYEQYF
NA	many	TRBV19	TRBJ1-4	TGTGCCAGTAGTTCAGGGGCGGCAACTAATGAAAAACTGTTTTTT	CASSSGAATNEKLFF
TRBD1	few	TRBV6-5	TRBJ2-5	TGTGCCAGCAGTTACTCGCCAGGGGGTTTGGGGACCCAGTACTTC	CASSYSPGGLGTQYF
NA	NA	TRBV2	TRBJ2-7	TGTGCCAGCAGTGAAGGACAGGTCACCTACGAGCAGTACTTC	CASSEGQVTYEQYF
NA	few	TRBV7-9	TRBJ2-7	TGTGCCAGCGGGACCTCTGCCTCCTACGAGCAGTACTTC	CASGTSASYEQYF
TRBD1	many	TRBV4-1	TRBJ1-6	TGCGCCAGCAGCCAAGAAGGTTGGACAGGGGGCAATTCACCCCTCCACTTT	CASSQEGWTGGNSPLHF
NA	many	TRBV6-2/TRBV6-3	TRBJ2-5	TGTGCCAGCAGTTCCCGGACGGACCAAGAGACCCAGTACTTC	CASSSRTDQETQYF
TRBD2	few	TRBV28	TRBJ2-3	TGTGCCAGCAAGCTAGCGGGCACAGATACGCAGTATTTT	CASKLAGTDTQYF
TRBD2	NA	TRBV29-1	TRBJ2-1	TGCAGCGGACTAGCGGGAGCTCGGATTTATTCGGATGAGCAGTTCTTC	CSGLAGARIYSDEQFF
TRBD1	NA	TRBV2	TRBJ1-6	TGTGCCAGCAGTGAAGACAGGGGATTGGGAAGCTCCTATAATTCACCCCTCCACTTT	CASSEDRGLGSSYNSPLHF
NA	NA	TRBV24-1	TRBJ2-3	TGTGCCACCAGTGACATGACAGGCGTTCTCACAGATACGCAGTATTTT	CATSDMTGVLTDTQYF
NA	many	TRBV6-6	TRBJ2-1	TGTGCCAGCCGCGGACAGCCCACCTACAATGAGCAGTTCTTC	CASRGQPTYNEQFF
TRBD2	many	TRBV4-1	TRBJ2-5	TGCGCCAGCAGCCCCCAGGAGCGCGGGGGGGCCTTGGAGACCCAGTACTTC	CASSPQERGGALETQYF
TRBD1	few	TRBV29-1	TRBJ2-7	TGCAGCGTAGCAACAGGGGCCAGGGAGCAGTACTTC	CSVATGAREQYF
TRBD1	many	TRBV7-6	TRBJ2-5	TGTGCCAGCAGCTTAGGGACAGGGGGCTCGGAGACCCAGTACTTC	CASSLGTGGSETQYF
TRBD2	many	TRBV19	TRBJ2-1	TGTGCCAGTAGTAGCGGACTAGCCTTTAATGAGCAGTTCTTC	CASSSGLAFNEQFF
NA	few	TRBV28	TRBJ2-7	TGTGCCAGCAGCCTGCCCGGGACATCCTACGAGCAGTACTTC	CASSLPGTSYEQYF
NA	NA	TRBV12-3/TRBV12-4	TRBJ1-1	TGTGCCAGCAGTTATCTGTCAGCAGAAGCTTTCTTT	CASSYLSAEAFF
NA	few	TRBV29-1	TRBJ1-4	TGCAGCGTTGGACATCCAACTAATGAAAAACTGTTTTTT	CSVGHPTNEKLFF
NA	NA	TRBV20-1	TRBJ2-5	TGCAGTGCTTACCCGGGGGCAGGGAGTGAGACCCAGTACTTC	CSAYPGAGSETQYF
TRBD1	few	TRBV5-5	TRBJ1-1	TGTGCCAGCAGCTTGGGGACAGGGAGAGCTTTCTTT	CASSLGTGRAFF
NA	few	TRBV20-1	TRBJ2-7	TGCAGTGCTAGTCGGCAGAACTACGAGCAGTACTTC	CSASRQNYEQYF
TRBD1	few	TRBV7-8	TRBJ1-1	TGTGCCAGCAGCTCCCTTCCGGGACAGGGGATTGAAGCTTTCTTT	CASSSLPGQGIEAFF
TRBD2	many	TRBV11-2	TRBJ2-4	TGTGCCAGCAGGCCCGAGGAGCGGGAGCGCGCCAAAAACATTCAGTACTTC	CASRPEERERAKNIQYF
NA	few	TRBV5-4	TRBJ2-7	TGTGCCAGCAGCCCAGGCACCGCGAGGGAGCAGTACTTC	CASSPGTAREQYF
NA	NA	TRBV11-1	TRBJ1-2	TGTGCCAGCAGCTCTCTGCCAGGGAAAGGCTACACCTTC	CASSSLPGKGYTF
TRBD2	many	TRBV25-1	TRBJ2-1	TGTGCCAGCAGTGAGCCGACTAGCGGGAGAAGGACCTACAATGAGCAGTTCTTC	CASSEPTSGRRTYNEQFF
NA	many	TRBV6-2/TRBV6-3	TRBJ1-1	TGTGCCAGCGGAAAAGACGGGAACACTGAAGCTTTCTTT	CASGKDGNTEAFF
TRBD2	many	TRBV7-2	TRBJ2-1	TGTGCCAGCAGCCCCCGGACTAGCGGGAAGGCCAGTGTCTACAATGAGCAGTTCTTC	CASSPRTSGKASVYNEQFF
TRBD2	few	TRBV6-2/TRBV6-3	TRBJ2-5	TGTGCCAGCAGTTACGGGCGGGAGCAAGAGACCCAGTACTTC	CASSYGREQETQYF
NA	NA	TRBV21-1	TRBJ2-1	TGTGCCAGCAGTATTAATGAGCAGTTCTTC	CASSINEQFF
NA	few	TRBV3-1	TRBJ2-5	TGTGCCAGCAGCCAAGGACGGCTAGCCCCAGAGACCCAGTACTTC	CASSQGRLAPETQYF
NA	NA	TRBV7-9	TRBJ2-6	TGTGCCAGCAGCTTTATCGGCTACAACGTCCTGACTTTC	CASSFIGYNVLTF
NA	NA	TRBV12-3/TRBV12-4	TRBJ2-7	TGTGCCAGCAGTTCCGCCCCAGGTGGGGTCCGCTACGAGCAGTACTTC	CASSSAPGGVRYEQYF
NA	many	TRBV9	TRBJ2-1	TGTGCCAGCAGCGCCGGGACTTGGTACAATGAGCAGTTCTTC	CASSAGTWYNEQFF
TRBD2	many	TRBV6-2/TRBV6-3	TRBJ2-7	TGTGCCAGCAGTTCCTTTTCGGGGGGAATCTACGAGCAGTACTTC	CASSSFSGGIYEQYF
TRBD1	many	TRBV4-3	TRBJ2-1	TGCGCCAGCAGCCACTCCGGGACAGGGTACAATGAGCAGTTCTTC	CASSHSGTGYNEQFF
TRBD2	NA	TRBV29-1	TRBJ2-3	TGCAGCGTCCGGACTAGCATAGATACGCAGTATTTT	CSVRTSIDTQYF
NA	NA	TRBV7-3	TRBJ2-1	TGTGCCAGCAGCCGGCTGGCGGGGGCTTCCTACAATGAGCAGTTCTTC	CASSRLAGASYNEQFF